These 13 T cell receptor beta chains were sequenced from one sample in a study of blood T cell repertoires in COVID-19. The protocol was immunoSEQ multiplex PCR, while the TCRdb copy is restricted to in-frame clones and leaves out a portion. The data hold about 84,000 clones, with 90% to 95% observed a single time. Sequencing was performed on peripheral blood. The receptor set was obtained from a human donor with active COVID-19. The donor label of this sample is uncertain.

The chain uses TRBV2 and TRBJ1-2; D is perhaps TRBD1 (5 bases). The CDR3 runs 13 residues. V lost 6 bases and J 8 bases, leaving 16 bases between the germline ends. From germline, CDR1 is SNHLY and CDR2 FYNNEI. DNA for the CDR3: TGTGCCAGCAGGCCCGGGGGGAGTCCAGGCTACACCTTC. Its protein is CASRPGGSPGYTF.

The chain links TRBV11-3 to TRBJ1-1; 8 positions agree with TRBD1. The CDR3 sequence is 15 residues long. Losses at the gene ends were 3 bases for V and 4 bases for J; bases not matched to a gene: 7. CDR1 SGHNT and CDR2 YENEEA come from the germline V gene. The CDR3 sequence: CASSFKRQGPTEAFF. DNA for the CDR3: TGTGCCAGCAGCTTCAAAAGACAGGGGCCCACTGAAGCTTTCTTT.

The chain combines TRBV28 with TRBJ2-1; 14 nucleotides align to TRBD2. This CDR3 is 15 amino acids long. Trimming took 6 bases from V and 8 from J; bases not matched to a gene: 6. The germline V gene encodes CDR1 MDHEN and CDR2 SYDVKM. Here the CDR3 reads CASSPGTSGSYEQFF. CDR3 coding DNA: TGTGCCAGCAGCCCCGGGACTAGCGGGAGTTATGAGCAGTTCTTC.

The J gene is TRBJ2-1, the V gene TRBV5-1; 10 bases agree with TRBD1. The CDR3 loop spans 15 amino acids. Trimming at V came to 2 bases and at J to 4 bases, leaving 3 bases not matched to a gene. Germline-derived CDR1 and CDR2 are SGHRS and YFSETQ. CDR3 nucleotides: TGCGCCAGCAGCTTAGGACAGGGGGGATACAATGAGCAGTTCTTC. Its protein product is CASSLGQGGYNEQFF.

The chain recombines TRBV5-4 with TRBJ1-3, with D possibly matching TRBD1 (5 bases). Per the germline V gene, CDR1 is SGHNT and CDR2 is YYREEE (reference sequence). This CDR3 comprises 16 residues. The V end lost 0 bases, the J end lost 2 bases, and 12 bases lay between the germline ends. The CDR3 DNA is TGTGCCAGCAGCTTGGGGGGGACTGGGACTGGAAACACCATATATTTT. Its protein product is CASSLGGTGTGNTIYF.

The chain recombines TRBV9 with TRBJ2-5, with 8 bases identical to TRBD2. CDR3 length: 19 residues. The J segment lost 0 bases and the V segment lost 2 bases, leaving 15 bases of the junction unmatched. Germline assignment: CDR1 SGDLS and CDR2 YYNGEE. Here the CDR3 DNA reads TGTGCCAGCAGCGTTGCCCCCCTGGGGGGCGGGGGGTACCAAGAGACCCAGTACTTC. This encodes CASSVAPLGGGGYQETQYF.

J is TRBJ1-4 and V is TRBV3-1 (or the pseudogene TRBV3-2); maybe TRBD1 (6 bases). V was cut by 4 bases and J by 8 bases, with 17 bases left in between. Per the germline V gene, CDR1 is LGHDT and CDR2 is YNNKEL (reference sequence). The CDR3 sequence is 15 residues long. CDR3 sequence (DNA): TGTGCCAGCAGCCTAACAGGGACCGGCCGGGAAAAACTGTTTTTT. Translating it yields CASSLTGTGREKLFF.

The chain employs TRBV7-2 and TRBJ2-7, with TRBD2 identical over 8 bases. This CDR3 is built from 15 residues. Germline V gene data show CDR1 as SGHTA and CDR2 as FQGNSA. With V trimmed by 5 bases and J by 0 bases, 6 bases remained unmatched. The CDR3 loop reads CASSQGGTSSYEQYF. The CDR3 DNA reads TGTGCCAGCAGCCAGGGAGGGACTAGCTCCTACGAGCAGTACTTC. The complete variable domain, with remaining parts taken from reference TRBV7-2 and TRBJ2-7, reads GAGVSQSPSNKVTEKGKDVELRCDPISGHTALYWYRQSLGQGLEFLIYFQGNSAPDKSGLPSDRFSAERTGGSVSTLTIQRTQQEDSAVYLCASSQGGTSSYEQYFGPGTRLTVT.

The genes are TRBV5-8 and TRBJ1-5; 9 nucleotides agree with TRBD1. The germline CDR1 and CDR2 sequences are SGHTS and YDEGEE. V lost 6 bases, J lost 1 base, and 14 bases stayed unmatched. CDR3 length equals 18 residues. CDR3 sequence: CASNTGTGSKLSNQPQHF. Written as DNA, the CDR3 is TGTGCCAGCAATACCGGGACAGGGAGTAAACTGAGCAATCAGCCCCAGCATTTT.

This sequence joins TRBV18 and TRBJ1-5; 7 nucleotides match TRBD1. V shed 3 bases, J shed 3 bases, and the junction held 8 bases outside the gene matches. The CDR3 runs to 16 residues. Germline assignment: CDR1 KGHSH and CDR2 LQKENI. The CDR3 region is CASSPYRTGVNQPQHF. CDR3 DNA sequence: TGTGCCAGCTCACCTTACCGGACAGGAGTCAATCAGCCCCAGCATTTT.

V gene TRBV7-2 combines with J gene TRBJ2-7, with 12 bases lining up with TRBD2. Per germline, CDR1 SGHTA and CDR2 FQGNSA. The CDR3 covers 17 residues. V trimming: 0 bases; J trimming: 2 bases; junction bases outside the gene matches: 5. CDR3 in amino acids: CASSLARASGRAYEQYF. The CDR3 DNA reads as TGTGCCAGCAGCTTAGCAAGGGCTAGCGGGAGGGCCTACGAGCAGTACTTC.

This sequence joins TRBV21-1 and TRBJ2-3; the D call TRBD1 from the table was never checked on the DNA. TRBV21-1 counts as a pseudogene. The CDR3 has 19 residues. CDR3: CASFETTQGAGKNTDTQYF. The CDR3 coding sequence is TGTGCCAGCTTCGAGACGACACAGGGGGCAGGGAAGAACACAGATACGCAGTATTTT.

The rearrangement uses TRBV21-1 and TRBJ2-2; TRBD1, the D gene given by the table, was not confirmed from the DNA. TRBV21-1 is a documented pseudogene. This CDR3 is 16 amino acids long. For the CDR3, the DNA is TGTGCCAGCAGCAAAAGGGGCCAAAGGAATACCGGGGAGCTGTTTTTT. It codes for CASSKRGQRNTGELFF.